This TCR beta chain was recorded in a study of T cells in Graves' hyperthyroidism and ophthalmopathy. The overall study: At initial diagnosis, before any treatment had begun, peripheral blood was obtained.

This clonotype appeared many times. Antigen specificity is unknown. The V gene's germline CDR1 is DFQATT and CDR2 SNEGSKA (reference sequence). With 6 bases removed from V and 3 bases from J, the gap between germline ends came to 9 bases. This CDR3 has 12 residues. Study-level points and caveats: Ophthalmopathy cases were set apart from stable hyperthyroidism by a 13 V-J model.

TCR beta CDR3 region amplification was performed from RNA transcripts. Researchers ran a first-round RT-PCR on the TCR CDR3 using the HTBI primer set. Using its own MiXCR run on the multiplex PCR reads, TCRdb lists one record per CDR3 protein. The sample consists of under 550,000 distinct CDR3 sequences, nearly 20% of them appearing once. The sample comprised blood. The V call is TRBV20-1, the J call TRBJ2-1; weak D call: TRBD1 (5 bases). This sequence was found in a man aged 40-55 years with Graves' ophthalmopathy. CDR3 nucleotides: TGCAGTGCCCAGGGCCTCTACAATGAGCAGTTCTTC. Its translation is CSAQGLYNEQFF.